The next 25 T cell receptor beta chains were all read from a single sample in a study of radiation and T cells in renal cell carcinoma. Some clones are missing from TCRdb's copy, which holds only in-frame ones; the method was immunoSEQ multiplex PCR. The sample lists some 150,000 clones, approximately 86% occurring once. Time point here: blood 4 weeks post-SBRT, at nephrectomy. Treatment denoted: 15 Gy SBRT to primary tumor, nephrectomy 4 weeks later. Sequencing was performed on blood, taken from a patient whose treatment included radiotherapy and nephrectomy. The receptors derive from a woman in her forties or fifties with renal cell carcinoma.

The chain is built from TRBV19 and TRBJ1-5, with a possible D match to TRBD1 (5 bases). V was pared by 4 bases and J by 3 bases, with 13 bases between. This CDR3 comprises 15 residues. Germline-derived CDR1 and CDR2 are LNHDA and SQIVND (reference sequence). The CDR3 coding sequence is TGTGCCAGTAGTACCCAGGGACCTAACAATCAGCCCCAGCATTTT. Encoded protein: CASSTQGPNNQPQHF.

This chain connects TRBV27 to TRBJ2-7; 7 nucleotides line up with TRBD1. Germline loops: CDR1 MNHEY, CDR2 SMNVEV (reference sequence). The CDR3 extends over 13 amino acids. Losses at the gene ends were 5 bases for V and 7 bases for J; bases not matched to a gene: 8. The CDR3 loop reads CASSTHRGFEQYF. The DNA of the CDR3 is TGTGCCAGCAGTACGCACAGGGGATTTGAGCAGTACTTC.

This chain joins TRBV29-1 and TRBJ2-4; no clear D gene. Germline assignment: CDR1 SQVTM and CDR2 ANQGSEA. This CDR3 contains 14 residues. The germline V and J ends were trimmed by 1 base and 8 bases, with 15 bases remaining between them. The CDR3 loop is CSVEGMPGGDIQYF. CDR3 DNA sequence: TGCAGCGTTGAAGGGATGCCGGGTGGGGACATTCAGTACTTC.

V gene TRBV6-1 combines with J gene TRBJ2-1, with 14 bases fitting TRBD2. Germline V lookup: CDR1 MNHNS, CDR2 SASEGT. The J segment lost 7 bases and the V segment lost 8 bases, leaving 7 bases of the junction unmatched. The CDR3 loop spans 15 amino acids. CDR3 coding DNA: TGTGCCAGCCTGGGACTAGCGGGAGTCGGGAATGAGCAGTTCTTC. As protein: CASLGLAGVGNEQFF.

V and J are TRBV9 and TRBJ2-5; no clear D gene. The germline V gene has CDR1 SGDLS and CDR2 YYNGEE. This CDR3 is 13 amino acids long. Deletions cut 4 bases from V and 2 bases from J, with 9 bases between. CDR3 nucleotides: TGTGCCAGCAGCCTCTTTCCTCAAGAGACCCAGTACTTC. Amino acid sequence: CASSLFPQETQYF.

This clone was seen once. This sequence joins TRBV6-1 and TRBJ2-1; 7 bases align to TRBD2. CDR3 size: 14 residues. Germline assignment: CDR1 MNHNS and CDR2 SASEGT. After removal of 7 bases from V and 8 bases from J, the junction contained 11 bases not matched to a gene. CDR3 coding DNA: TGTGCCAGCACCGGGACTACTGTCTTACATGAGCAGTTCTTC. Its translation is CASTGTTVLHEQFF.

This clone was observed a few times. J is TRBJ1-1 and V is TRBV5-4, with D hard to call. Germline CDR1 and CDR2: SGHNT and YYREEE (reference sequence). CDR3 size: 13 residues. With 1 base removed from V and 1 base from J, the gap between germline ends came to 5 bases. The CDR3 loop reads CASSLRENTEAFF. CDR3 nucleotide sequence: TGTGCCAGCAGCTTGAGAGAGAACACTGAAGCTTTCTTT.

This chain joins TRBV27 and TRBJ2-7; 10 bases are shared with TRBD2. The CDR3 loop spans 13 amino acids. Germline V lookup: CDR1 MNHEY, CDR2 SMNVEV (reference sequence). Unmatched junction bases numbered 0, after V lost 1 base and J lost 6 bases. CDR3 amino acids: CASSLLAGGEQYF. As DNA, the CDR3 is TGTGCCAGCAGTTTATTAGCGGGGGGCGAGCAGTACTTC.

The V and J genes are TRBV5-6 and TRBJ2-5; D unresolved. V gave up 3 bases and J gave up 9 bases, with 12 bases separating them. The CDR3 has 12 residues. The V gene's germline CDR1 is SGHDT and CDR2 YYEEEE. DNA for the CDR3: TGTGCCAGCAGCTCACTAACTCGGGCCCAGTACTTC. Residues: CASSSLTRAQYF.

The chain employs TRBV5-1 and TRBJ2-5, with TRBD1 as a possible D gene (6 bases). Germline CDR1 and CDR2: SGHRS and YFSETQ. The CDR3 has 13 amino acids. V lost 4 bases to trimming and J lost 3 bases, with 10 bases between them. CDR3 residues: CASSMAGEETQYF. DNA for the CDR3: TGCGCCAGCAGCATGGCAGGGGAAGAGACCCAGTACTTC.

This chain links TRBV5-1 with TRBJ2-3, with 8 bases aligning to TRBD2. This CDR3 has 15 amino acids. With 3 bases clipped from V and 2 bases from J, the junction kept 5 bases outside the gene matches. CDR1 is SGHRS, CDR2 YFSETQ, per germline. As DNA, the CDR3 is TGCGCCAGCAGCTCCCGGGGGGGACTCACAGATACGCAGTATTTT. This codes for CASSSRGGLTDTQYF.

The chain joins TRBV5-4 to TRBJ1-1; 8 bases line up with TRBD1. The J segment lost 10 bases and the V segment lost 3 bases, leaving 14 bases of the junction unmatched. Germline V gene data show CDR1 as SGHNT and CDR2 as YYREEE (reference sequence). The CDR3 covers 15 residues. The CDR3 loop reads CASSSDRGPYGGAFF. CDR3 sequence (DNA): TGTGCCAGCAGCTCTGACAGGGGCCCTTATGGGGGAGCTTTCTTT.

The CDR3 sequence: CATAPQGVEKTQYF. The DNA for the CDR3 is TGTGCCACCGCGCCCCAGGGGGTGGAAAAGACCCAGTACTTC. This chain links TRBV11-2 with TRBJ2-5, with TRBD1 matching over 7 bases. Germline CDR1 is SGHAT and CDR2 is FQNNGV. The V gene end was trimmed by 10 bases and the J gene end by 6 bases; junction bases not matched to a gene: 14. The CDR3 runs 14 residues.

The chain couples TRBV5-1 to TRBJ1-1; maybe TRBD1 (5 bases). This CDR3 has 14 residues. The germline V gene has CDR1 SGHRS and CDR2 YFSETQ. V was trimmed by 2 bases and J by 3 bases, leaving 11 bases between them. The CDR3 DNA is TGCGCCAGCAGCTTATTCGGGGGGGACACTGAAGCTTTCTTT. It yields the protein CASSLFGGDTEAFF. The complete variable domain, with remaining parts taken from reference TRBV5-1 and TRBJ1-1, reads KAGVTQTPRYLIKTRGQQVTLSCSPISGHRSVSWYQQTPGQGLQFLFEYFSETQRNKGNFPGRFSGRQFSNSRSEMNVSTLELGDSALYLCASSLFGGDTEAFFGQGTRLTVV.

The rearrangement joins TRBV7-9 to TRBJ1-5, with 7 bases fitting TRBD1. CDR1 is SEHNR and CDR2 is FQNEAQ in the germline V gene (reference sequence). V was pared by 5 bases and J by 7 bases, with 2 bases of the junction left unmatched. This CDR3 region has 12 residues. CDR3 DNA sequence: TGTGCCAGCAGCCAGGGGGGGCAGCCCCAGCATTTT. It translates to CASSQGGQPQHF.

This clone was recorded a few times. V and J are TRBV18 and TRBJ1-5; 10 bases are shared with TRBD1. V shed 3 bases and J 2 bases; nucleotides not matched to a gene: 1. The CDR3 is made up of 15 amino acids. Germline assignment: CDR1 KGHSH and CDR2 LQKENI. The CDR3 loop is CASSPGTGGNQPQHF. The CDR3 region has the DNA TGTGCCAGCTCACCCGGGACAGGGGGCAATCAGCCCCAGCATTTT.

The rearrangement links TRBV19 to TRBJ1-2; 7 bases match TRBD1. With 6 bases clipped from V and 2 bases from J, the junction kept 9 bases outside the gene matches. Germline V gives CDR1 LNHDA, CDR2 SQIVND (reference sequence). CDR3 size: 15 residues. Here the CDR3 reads CASSRAGQTNYGYTF. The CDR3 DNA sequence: TGTGCCAGTAGCAGAGCGGGACAGACCAACTATGGCTACACCTTC.

For the CDR3, the DNA is TGTGCCAGCAGCTTGGGGAATATCGCAGATACGCAGTATTTT. Amino acid sequence: CASSLGNIADTQYF. J is TRBJ2-3 and V is TRBV5-8; D remains ambiguous. Germline CDR1 reads SGHTS; CDR2 reads YDEGEE. Trimming left V 0 bases short and J 4 bases short, with 9 bases between. The CDR3 sequence is 14 residues long.

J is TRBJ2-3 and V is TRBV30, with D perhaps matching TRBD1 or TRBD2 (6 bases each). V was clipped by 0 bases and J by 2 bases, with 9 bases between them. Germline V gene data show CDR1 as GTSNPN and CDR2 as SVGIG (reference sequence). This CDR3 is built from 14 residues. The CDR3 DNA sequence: TGTGCCTGGAGTGTTGGGGGGCACACAGATACGCAGTATTTT. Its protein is CAWSVGGHTDTQYF.

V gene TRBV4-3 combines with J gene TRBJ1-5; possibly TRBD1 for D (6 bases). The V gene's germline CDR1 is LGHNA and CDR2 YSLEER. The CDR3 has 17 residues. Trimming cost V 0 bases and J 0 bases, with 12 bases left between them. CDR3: CASSQDATGNSNQPQHF. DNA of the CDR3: TGCGCCAGCAGCCAAGATGCGACAGGCAATAGCAATCAGCCCCAGCATTTT.

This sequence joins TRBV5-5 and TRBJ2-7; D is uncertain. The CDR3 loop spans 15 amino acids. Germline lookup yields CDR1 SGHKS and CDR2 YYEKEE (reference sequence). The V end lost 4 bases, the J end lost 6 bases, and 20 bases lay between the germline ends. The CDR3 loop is CASSPLPGGMTEQYF. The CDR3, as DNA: TGTGCCAGCAGCCCCCTCCCGGGTGGGATGACCGAGCAGTACTTC.

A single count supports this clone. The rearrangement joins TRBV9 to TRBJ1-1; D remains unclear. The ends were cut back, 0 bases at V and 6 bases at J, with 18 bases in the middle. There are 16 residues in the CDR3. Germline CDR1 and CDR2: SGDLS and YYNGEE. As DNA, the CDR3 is TGTGCCAGCAGCGTAGCGCCCAGATCCGCTCGGGCTGAAGCTTTCTTT. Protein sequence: CASSVAPRSARAEAFF.

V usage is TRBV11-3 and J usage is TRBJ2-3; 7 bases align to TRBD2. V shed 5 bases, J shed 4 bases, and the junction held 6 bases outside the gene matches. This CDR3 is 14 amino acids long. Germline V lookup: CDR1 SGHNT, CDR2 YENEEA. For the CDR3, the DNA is TGTGCCAGCAGCGGCGGGGCGGGGGCAGATACGCAGTATTTT. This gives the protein CASSGGAGADTQYF.

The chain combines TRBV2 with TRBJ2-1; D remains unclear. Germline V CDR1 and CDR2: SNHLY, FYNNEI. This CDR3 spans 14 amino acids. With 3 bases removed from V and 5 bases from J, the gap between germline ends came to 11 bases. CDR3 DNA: TGTGCCAGCAGTGAGGGGTACCAGAACAATGAGCAGTTCTTC. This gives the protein CASSEGYQNNEQFF.

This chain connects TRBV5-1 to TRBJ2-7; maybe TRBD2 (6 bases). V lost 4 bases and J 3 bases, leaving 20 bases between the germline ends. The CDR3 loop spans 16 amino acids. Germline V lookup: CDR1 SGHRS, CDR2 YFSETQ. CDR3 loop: CASSLGRGNGHYEQYF. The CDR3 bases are TGCGCCAGCAGCCTGGGTCGCGGGAATGGACACTACGAGCAGTACTTC.